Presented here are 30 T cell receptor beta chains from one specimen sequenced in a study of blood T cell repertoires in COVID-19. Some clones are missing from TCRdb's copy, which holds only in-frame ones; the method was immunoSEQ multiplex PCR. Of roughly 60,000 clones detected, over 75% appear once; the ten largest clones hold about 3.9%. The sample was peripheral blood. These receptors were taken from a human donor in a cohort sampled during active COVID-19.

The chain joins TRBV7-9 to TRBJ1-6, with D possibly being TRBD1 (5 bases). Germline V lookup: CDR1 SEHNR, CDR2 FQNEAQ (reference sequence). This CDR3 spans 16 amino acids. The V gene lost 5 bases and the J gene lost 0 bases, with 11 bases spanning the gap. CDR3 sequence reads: CASSTTESSYNSPLHF. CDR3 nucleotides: TGTGCCAGCAGCACGACAGAAAGCTCCTATAATTCACCCCTCCACTTT.

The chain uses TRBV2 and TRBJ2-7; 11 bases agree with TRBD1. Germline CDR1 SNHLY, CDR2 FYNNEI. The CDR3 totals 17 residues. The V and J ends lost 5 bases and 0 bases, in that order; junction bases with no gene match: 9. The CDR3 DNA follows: TGTGCCAGCAGTATACTCGGACAGGGGGCTCCCTCCTACGAGCAGTACTTC. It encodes CASSILGQGAPSYEQYF.

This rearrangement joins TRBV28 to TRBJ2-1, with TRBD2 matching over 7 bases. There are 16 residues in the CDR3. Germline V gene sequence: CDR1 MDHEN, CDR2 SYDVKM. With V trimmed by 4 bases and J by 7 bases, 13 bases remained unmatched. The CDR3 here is CASSSGGVWGLNEQFF. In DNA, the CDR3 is TGTGCCAGCAGTTCGGGGGGAGTTTGGGGCTTGAATGAGCAGTTCTTC. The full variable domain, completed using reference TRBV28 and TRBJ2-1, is DVKVTQSSRYLVKRTGEKVFLECVQDMDHENMFWYRQDPGLGLRLIYFSYDVKMKEKGDIPEGYSVSREKKERFSLILESASTNQTSMYLCASSSGGVWGLNEQFFGPGTRLTVL.

For the CDR3, the DNA is TGTGCCTGCCGGGACAGGGATGTCTCCTACGAGCAGTACTTC. Amino acids: CACRDRDVSYEQYF. The V and J genes are TRBV6-5 and TRBJ2-7; 9 nucleotides agree with TRBD1. The CDR3 is made up of 14 amino acids. CDR1 is MNHEY and CDR2 is SVGAGI in the germline V gene. V shed 11 bases, J shed 0 bases, and the junction held 8 bases outside the gene matches.

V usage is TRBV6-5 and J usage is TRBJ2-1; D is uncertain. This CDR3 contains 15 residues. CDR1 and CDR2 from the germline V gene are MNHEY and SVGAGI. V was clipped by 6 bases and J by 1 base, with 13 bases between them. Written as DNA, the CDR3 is TGTGCCAGCAGCGCCCCGACAAGGTCCTACAATGAGCAGTTCTTC. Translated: CASSAPTRSYNEQFF.

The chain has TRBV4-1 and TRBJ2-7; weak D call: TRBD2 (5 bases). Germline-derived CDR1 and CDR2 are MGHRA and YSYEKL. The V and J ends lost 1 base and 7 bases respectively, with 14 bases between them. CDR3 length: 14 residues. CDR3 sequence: CASSQVTRAWEQYF. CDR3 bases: TGCGCCAGCAGCCAAGTTACGAGGGCGTGGGAGCAGTACTTC.

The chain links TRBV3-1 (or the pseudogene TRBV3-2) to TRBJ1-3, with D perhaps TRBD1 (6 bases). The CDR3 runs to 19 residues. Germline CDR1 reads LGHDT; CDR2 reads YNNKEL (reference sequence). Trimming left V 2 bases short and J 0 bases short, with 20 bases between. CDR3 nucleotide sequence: TGTGCCAGCAGCCAACCTATCCGGAGAGGGGGTTACTCTGGAAACACCATATATTTT. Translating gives CASSQPIRRGGYSGNTIYF.

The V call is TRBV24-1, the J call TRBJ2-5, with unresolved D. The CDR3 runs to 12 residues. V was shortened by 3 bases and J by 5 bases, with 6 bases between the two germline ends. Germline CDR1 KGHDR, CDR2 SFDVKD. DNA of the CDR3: TGTGCCACCAGTGATCCTCTGGAGACCCAGTACTTC. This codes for CATSDPLETQYF.

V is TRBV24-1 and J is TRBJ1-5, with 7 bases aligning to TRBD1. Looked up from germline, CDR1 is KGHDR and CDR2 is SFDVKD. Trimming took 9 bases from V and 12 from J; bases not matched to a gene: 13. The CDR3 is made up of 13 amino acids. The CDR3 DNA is TGTGCCACCGAATACACAGGGGTGGGTTTCCAGCATTTT. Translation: CATEYTGVGFQHF.

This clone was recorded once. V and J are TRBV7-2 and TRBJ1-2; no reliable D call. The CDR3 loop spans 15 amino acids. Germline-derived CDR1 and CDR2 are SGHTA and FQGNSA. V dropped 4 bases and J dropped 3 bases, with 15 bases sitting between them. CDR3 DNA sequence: TGTGCCAGCAGCTCAAGATGGCAGGTGGACTATGGCTACACCTTC. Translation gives CASSSRWQVDYGYTF. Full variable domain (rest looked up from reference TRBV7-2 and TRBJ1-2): GAGVSQSPSNKVTEKGKDVELRCDPISGHTALYWYRQSLGQGLEFLIYFQGNSAPDKSGLPSDRFSAERTGGSVSTLTIQRTQQEDSAVYLCASSSRWQVDYGYTFGSGTRLTVV.

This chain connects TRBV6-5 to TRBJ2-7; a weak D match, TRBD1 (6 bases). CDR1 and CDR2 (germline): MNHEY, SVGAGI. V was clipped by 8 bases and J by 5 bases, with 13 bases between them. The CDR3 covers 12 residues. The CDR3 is CASSLDRHEQYF. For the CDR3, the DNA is TGTGCCAGCTCCCTCGACAGGCACGAGCAGTACTTC.

The CDR3 DNA sequence: TGTGCTAGTGGTTTGGTACACACGGGGAACACCGGGGAGCTGTTTTTT. Translating it yields CASGLVHTGNTGELFF. V gene TRBV12-5 combines with J gene TRBJ2-2; D uncertain. This CDR3 has 16 amino acids. Trimming cost V 0 bases and J 1 base, with 9 bases left between them. The V gene's germline CDR1 is LGHNT and CDR2 FRNRAP.

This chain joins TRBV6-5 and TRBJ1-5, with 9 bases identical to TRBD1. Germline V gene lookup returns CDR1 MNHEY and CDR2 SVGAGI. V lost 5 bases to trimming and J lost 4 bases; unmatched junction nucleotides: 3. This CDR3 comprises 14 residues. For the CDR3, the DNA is TGTGCCAGCAGTAGACAGGGGGAGAATCAGCCCCAGCATTTT. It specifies CASSRQGENQPQHF.

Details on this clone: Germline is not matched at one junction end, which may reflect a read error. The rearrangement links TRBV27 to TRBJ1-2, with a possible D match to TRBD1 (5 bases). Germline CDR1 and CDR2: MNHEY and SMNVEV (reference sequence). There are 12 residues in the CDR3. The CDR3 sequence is CASRGGYYGYIF. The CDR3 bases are TGTGCCAGCAGGGGGGGGTACTATGGCTACATCTTC.

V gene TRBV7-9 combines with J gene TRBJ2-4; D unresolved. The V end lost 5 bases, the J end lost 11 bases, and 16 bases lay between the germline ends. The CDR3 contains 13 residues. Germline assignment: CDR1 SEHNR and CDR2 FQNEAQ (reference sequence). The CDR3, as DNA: TGTGCCAGCAGCAACACTGGAGAACTGTTTCAGTACTTC. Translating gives CASSNTGELFQYF.

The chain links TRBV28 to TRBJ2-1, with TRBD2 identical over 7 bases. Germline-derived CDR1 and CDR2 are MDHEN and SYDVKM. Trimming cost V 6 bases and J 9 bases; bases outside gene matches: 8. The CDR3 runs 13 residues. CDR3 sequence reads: CASSSLAAGEQFF. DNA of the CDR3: TGTGCCAGCAGCAGCCTAGCGGCAGGTGAGCAGTTCTTC. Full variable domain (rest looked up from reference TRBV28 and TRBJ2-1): DVKVTQSSRYLVKRTGEKVFLECVQDMDHENMFWYRQDPGLGLRLIYFSYDVKMKEKGDIPEGYSVSREKKERFSLILESASTNQTSMYLCASSSLAAGEQFFGPGTRLTVL.

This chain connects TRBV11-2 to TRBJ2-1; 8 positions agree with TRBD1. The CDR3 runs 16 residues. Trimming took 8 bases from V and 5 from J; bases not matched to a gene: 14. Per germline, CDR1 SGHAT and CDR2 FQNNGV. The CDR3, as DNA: TGTGCCAGCGTCCTAGACAGGGGCAGGGGCGACAATGAGCAGTTCTTC. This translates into CASVLDRGRGDNEQFF. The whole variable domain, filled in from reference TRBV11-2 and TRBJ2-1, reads EAGVAQSPRYKIIEKRQSVAFWCNPISGHATLYWYQQILGQGPKLLIQFQNNGVVDDSQLPKDRFSAERLKGVDSTLKIQPAKLEDSAVYLCASVLDRGRGDNEQFFGPGTRLTVL.

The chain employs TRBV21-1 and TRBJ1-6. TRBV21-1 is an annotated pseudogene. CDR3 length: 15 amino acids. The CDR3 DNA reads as TGTGCCAGCCCGGGGCGGGGAAGAAGGAATTCACCCCTCCACTTT. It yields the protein CASPGRGRRNSPLHF.

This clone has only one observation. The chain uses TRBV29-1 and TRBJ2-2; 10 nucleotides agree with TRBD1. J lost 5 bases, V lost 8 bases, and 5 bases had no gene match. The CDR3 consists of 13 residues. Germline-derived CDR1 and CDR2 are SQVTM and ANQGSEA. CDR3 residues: CSFWTGGTGELFF. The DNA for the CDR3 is TGCAGCTTTTGGACAGGGGGAACCGGGGAGCTGTTTTTT.

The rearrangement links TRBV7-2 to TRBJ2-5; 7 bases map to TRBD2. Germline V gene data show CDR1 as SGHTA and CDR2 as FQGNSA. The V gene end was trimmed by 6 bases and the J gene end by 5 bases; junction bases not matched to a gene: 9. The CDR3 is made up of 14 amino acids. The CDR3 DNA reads TGTGCCAGCAGTCCGCTGGCGGGAGACGAGACCCAGTACTTC. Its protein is CASSPLAGDETQYF.

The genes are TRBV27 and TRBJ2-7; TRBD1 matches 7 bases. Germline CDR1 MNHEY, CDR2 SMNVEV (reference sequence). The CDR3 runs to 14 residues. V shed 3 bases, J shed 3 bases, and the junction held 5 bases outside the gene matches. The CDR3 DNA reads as TGTGCCAGCAGTTTTGTGACAGGGAGCTACGAGCAGTACTTC. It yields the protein CASSFVTGSYEQYF.

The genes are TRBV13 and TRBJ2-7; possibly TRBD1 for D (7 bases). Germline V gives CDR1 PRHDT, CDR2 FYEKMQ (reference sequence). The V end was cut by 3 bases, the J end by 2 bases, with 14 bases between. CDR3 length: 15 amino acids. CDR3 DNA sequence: TGTGCCAGCAGCTTGCAGGGGGGCTCCACCTACGAGCAGTACTTC. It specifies CASSLQGGSTYEQYF.

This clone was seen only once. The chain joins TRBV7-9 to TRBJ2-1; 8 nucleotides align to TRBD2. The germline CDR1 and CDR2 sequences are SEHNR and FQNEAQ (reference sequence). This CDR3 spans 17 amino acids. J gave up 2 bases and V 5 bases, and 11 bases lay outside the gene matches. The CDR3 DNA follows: TGTGCCAGCAGCCCCCCCTCGGCGGGAGGCACCTACAATGAGCAGTTCTTC. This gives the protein CASSPPSAGGTYNEQFF.

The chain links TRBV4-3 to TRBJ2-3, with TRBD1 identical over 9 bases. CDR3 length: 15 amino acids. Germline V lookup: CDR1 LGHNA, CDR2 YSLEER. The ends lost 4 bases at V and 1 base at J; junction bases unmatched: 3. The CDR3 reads CASSPQGAGTDTQYF. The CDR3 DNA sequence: TGCGCCAGCAGCCCACAGGGGGCTGGCACAGATACGCAGTATTTT.

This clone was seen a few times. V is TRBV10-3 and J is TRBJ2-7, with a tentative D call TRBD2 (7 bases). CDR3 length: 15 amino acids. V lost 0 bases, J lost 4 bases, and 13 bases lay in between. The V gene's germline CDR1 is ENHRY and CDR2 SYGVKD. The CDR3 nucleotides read TGTGCCATCAGTGAGTCGTTACAGGGAGGGTACGAGCAGTACTTC. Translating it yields CAISESLQGGYEQYF.

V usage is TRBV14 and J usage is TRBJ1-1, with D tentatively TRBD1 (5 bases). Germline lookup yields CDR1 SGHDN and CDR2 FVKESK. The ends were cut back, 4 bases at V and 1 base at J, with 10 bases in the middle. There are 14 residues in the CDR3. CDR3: CASSPGGWNTEAFF. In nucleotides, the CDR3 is TGTGCCAGCAGCCCGGGGGGGTGGAACACTGAAGCTTTCTTT.

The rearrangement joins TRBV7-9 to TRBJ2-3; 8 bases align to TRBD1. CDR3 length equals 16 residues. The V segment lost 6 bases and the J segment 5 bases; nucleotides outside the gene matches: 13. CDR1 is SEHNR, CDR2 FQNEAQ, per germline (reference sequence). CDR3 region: CASRPTDRDGVDTQYF. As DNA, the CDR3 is TGTGCCAGCAGACCAACGGACAGGGACGGGGTAGATACGCAGTATTTT.

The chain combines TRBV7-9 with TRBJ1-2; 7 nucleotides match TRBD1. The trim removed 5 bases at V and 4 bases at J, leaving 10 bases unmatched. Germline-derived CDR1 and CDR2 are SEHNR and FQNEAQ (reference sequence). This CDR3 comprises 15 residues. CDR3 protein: CASSPSGGGGYGYTF. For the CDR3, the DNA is TGTGCCAGCAGCCCTAGTGGAGGGGGCGGCTATGGCTACACCTTC.

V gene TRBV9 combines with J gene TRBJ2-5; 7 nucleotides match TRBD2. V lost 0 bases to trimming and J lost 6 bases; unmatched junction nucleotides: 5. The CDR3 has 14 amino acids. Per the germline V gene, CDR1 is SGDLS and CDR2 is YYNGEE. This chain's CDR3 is CASSVASGEKTQYF. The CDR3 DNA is TGTGCCAGCAGCGTAGCAAGCGGGGAGAAGACCCAGTACTTC.

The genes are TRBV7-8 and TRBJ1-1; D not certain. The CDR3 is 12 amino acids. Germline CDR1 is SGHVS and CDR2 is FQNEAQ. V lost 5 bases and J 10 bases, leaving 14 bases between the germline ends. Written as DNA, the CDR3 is TGTGCCAGCAGCCAGGAGGTGGAGACAGCTTTCTTT. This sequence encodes CASSQEVETAFF.